This record concerns one T cell receptor beta chain sequence. Its antigen is not identified. Expansion of antigen-specific CD4+ T cells with viral peptide pools was carried out by the ViraFEST assay before sequencing. Researchers isolated CD4+ T cells once 9 to 11 days of culture had elapsed. It was two doses of either the BNT162b2 or mRNA-1273 vaccine that participants received. This entry belongs to a study of vaccination effects on CD4 cells after COVID-19. Assay: immunoSEQ multiplex PCR; the TCRdb copy retains only in-frame clones and omits some. The table shows 20,000 to 30,000 clones, with less than 85% occurring only once. The TCR originated in a human donor who received a COVID-19 vaccine. Specimen: CD4+ T cells from PBMCs cultured with SARS-CoV-2 spike peptides, collected after COVID-19 vaccination.

CDR3 amino acids: CASSIAGTGAYEQYF. In DNA form, the CDR3 reads TGTGCCAGTAGTATAGCGGGCACAGGGGCCTACGAGCAGTACTTC. The chain joins TRBV19 to TRBJ2-7, with 7 bases that match TRBD1. With 1 base clipped from V and 2 bases from J, the junction kept 5 bases outside the gene matches. CDR1 and CDR2 from the germline V gene are LNHDA and SQIVND (reference sequence). This CDR3 region has 15 residues.